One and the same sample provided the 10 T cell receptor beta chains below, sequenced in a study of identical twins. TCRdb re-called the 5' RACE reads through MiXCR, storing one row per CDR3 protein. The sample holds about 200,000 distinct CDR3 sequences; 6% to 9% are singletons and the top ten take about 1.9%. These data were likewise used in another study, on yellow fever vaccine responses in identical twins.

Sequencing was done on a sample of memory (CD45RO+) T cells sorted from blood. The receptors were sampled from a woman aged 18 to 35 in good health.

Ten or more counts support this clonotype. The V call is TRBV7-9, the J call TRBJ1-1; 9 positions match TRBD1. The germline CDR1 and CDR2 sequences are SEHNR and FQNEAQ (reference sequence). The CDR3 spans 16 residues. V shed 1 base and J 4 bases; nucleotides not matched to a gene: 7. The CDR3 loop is CASSLDVGTGPTEAFF. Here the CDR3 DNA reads TGTGCCAGCAGCTTAGACGTAGGGACAGGGCCCACTGAAGCTTTCTTT.

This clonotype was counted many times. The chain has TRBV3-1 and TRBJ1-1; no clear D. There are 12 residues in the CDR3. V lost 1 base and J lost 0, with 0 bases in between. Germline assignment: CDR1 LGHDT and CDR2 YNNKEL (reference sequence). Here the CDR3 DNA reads TGTGCCAGCAGCCAAGTGAACACTGAAGCTTTCTTT. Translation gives CASSQVNTEAFF.

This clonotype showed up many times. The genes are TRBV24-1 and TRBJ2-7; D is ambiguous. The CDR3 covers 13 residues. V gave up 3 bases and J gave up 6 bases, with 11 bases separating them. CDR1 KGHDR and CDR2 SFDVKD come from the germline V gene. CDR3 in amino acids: CATSDTSGFEQYF. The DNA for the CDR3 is TGTGCCACCAGTGATACCTCCGGATTCGAGCAGTACTTC.

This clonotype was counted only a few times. CDR3: CSAGTGNADTQYF. In nucleotides, the CDR3 is TGCAGTGCCGGGACAGGGAATGCAGATACGCAGTATTTT. J is TRBJ2-3 and V is TRBV20-1; 9 nucleotides match TRBD1. This CDR3 is 13 amino acids long. Germline CDR1 is DFQATT and CDR2 is SNEGSKA (reference sequence). Trimming at V came to 6 bases and at J to 4 bases, leaving 5 bases not matched to a gene.

This CDR3 is CSASKTANYGYTF. Here the CDR3 DNA reads TGCAGTGCTTCAAAGACGGCTAACTATGGCTACACCTTC. The chain has TRBV20-1 and TRBJ1-2; D is unclear. There are 13 residues in the CDR3. Germline V CDR1 and CDR2: DFQATT, SNEGSKA (reference sequence). Deletions cut 5 bases from V and 0 bases from J, with 10 bases between.

CDR3 protein: CASLKSGGGKVYEQFF. CDR3 sequence (DNA): TGTGCCAGCCTTAAGTCGGGGGGGGGCAAAGTTTATGAGCAGTTCTTC. V gene TRBV6-1 combines with J gene TRBJ2-1; 8 nucleotides match TRBD2. CDR3 length: 16 residues. Trimming cost V 8 bases and J 8 bases; bases outside gene matches: 17. CDR1 MNHNS and CDR2 SASEGT come from the germline V gene.

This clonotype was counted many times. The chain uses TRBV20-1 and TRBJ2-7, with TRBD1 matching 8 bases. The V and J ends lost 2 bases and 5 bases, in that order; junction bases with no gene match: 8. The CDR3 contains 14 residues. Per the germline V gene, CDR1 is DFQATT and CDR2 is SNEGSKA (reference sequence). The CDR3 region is CSARQGQGMNEQYF. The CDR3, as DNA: TGCAGTGCTAGACAAGGACAGGGTATGAACGAGCAGTACTTC.

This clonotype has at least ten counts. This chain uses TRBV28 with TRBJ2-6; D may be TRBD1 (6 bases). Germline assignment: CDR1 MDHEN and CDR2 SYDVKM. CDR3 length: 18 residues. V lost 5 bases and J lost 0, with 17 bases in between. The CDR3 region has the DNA TGTGCCAGCAGTGCATCCGGGACATCCTCCTCTGGGGCCAACGTCCTGACTTTC. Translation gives CASSASGTSSSGANVLTF.

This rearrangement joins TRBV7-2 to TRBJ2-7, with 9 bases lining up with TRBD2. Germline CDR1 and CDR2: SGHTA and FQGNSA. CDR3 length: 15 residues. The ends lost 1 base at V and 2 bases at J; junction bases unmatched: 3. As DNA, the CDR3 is TGTGCCAGCAGCTTAGGCAGCGGGGGGCCCTACGAGCAGTACTTC. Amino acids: CASSLGSGGPYEQYF. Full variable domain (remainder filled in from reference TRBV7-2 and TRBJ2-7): GAGVSQSPSNKVTEKGKDVELRCDPISGHTALYWYRQSLGQGLEFLIYFQGNSAPDKSGLPSDRFSAERTGGSVSTLTIQRTQQEDSAVYLCASSLGSGGPYEQYFGPGTRLTVT.

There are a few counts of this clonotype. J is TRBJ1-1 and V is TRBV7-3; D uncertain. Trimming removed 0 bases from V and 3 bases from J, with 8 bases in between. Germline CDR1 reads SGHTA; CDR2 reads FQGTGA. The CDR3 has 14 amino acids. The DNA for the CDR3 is TGTGCCAGCAGCTTAACAGGGCCGGACACTGAAGCTTTCTTT. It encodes CASSLTGPDTEAFF. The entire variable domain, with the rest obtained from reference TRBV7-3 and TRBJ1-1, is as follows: GAGVSQTPSNKVTEKGKYVELRCDPISGHTALYWYRQSLGQGPEFLIYFQGTGAADDSGLPNDRFFAVRPEGSVSTLKIQRTERGDSAVYLCASSLTGPDTEAFFGQGTRLTVV.